These 5 T cell receptor beta chains originate from one sample sequenced in a study of CD8+ T cells in alopecia areata. Reverse transcribed after extraction, RNA yielded cDNA as the sequencing template. TCRdb keeps only in-frame clones here, not all; method: immunoSEQ multiplex PCR. The sample yields about 180,000 clones, 50% to 70% seen once. Sequencing was performed on CD4+ T cells sorted from blood, taken at week 0. The receptor source for this set is a human donor with alopecia areata.

A single count supports this clone. This chain connects TRBV29-1 to TRBJ2-1; 7 bases are shared with TRBD2. J lost 8 bases, V lost 7 bases, and 5 bases had no gene match. The CDR3 is made up of 11 amino acids. Germline CDR1 reads SQVTM; CDR2 reads ANQGSEA. CDR3 sequence (DNA): TGCAGCGCGCGACTAGCAGATGAGCAGTTCTTC. It is translated as CSARLADEQFF.

This clone was found a few times. The gene calls are TRBV29-1 and TRBJ2-7; the match to TRBD1 covers 8 bases. This CDR3 has 12 amino acids. Trimming removed 6 bases from V and 6 bases from J; junction bases left unmatched: 7. Germline V gives CDR1 SQVTM, CDR2 ANQGSEA. CDR3 residues: CSVGQGTSEQYF. CDR3 nucleotide sequence: TGCAGCGTAGGACAGGGTACCTCCGAGCAGTACTTC.

This clone was seen a handful of times. The chain uses TRBV7-2 and TRBJ2-6; the D is unclear. Germline V gene lookup returns CDR1 SGHTA and CDR2 FQGNSA. V gave up 1 base and J gave up 0 bases, with 10 bases separating them. This CDR3 has 17 amino acids. The CDR3 sequence is CASSLVGTSSGANVLTF. DNA for the CDR3: TGTGCCAGCAGCTTAGTCGGTACCAGCTCTGGGGCCAACGTCCTGACTTTC.

This chain joins TRBV5-6 and TRBJ2-7, with D perhaps assigned TRBD1 or TRBD2 (5 bases each). The V end was cut by 4 bases, the J end by 2 bases, with 10 bases between. The CDR3 has 13 amino acids. Germline V gene sequence: CDR1 SGHDT, CDR2 YYEEEE. CDR3 protein: CASSAGTTYEQYF. The CDR3 DNA follows: TGTGCCAGCAGCGCCGGGACGACCTACGAGCAGTACTTC. The full variable domain, completed using reference TRBV5-6 and TRBJ2-7, is DAGVTQSPTHLIKTRGQQVTLRCSPKSGHDTVSWYQQALGQGPQFIFQYYEEEERQRGNFPDRFSGHQFPNYSSELNVNALLLGDSALYLCASSAGTTYEQYFGPGTRLTVT.

The chain uses TRBV4-3 and TRBJ2-7; TRBD1 aligns across 9 bases. J gave up 5 bases and V 0 bases, and 8 bases lay outside the gene matches. CDR3 length equals 16 residues. Germline CDR1 LGHNA, CDR2 YSLEER. In DNA, the CDR3 is TGCGCCAGCAGCCAAGATCTGGGGACAGGGCGAAACGAGCAGTACTTC. It specifies CASSQDLGTGRNEQYF.